The next 20 T cell receptor beta chains were all read from a single sample in a study of patients and donors after allogeneic stem cell transplantation. TCRdb itself ran the RT-PCR reads through MiXCR, one entry per CDR3 protein. The sample yields roughly 940,000 distinct CDR3 sequences, roughly 18% seen once. Sequences were obtained from blood, either unsorted or a sorted T cell fraction (not recorded which). The receptors stem from a human donor who was either an allogeneic HSCT recipient or a stem cell or donor lymphocyte infusion donor (not recorded which). It is not recorded whose cells these are; they may come from a transplant donor.

The rearrangement joins TRBV5-8 to TRBJ1-1; no clear D gene. The CDR3 runs to 15 residues. Trimming removed 4 bases at V and 0 bases at J, with 13 bases between. Germline V gene data show CDR1 as SGHTS and CDR2 as YDEGEE. The CDR3 loop is CASSPAVVVNTEAFF. The CDR3 region has the DNA TGTGCCAGCAGCCCTGCCGTGGTGGTGAACACTGAAGCTTTCTTT. The complete variable domain, with remaining parts taken from reference TRBV5-8 and TRBJ1-1, reads EAGVTQSPTHLIKTRGQQATLRCSPISGHTSVYWYQQALGLGLQFLLWYDEGEERNRGNFPPRFSGRQFPNYSSELNVNALELEDSALYLCASSPAVVVNTEAFFGQGTRLTVV.

As DNA, the CDR3 is TGCAGTGCTACCGCGGGACTAGCGGGGGGGTACGAGCAGTACTTC. This sequence encodes CSATAGLAGGYEQYF. The chain uses TRBV20-1 and TRBJ2-7, with 16 bases lining up with TRBD2. From germline, CDR1 is DFQATT and CDR2 SNEGSKA (reference sequence). Trimming took 4 bases from V and 4 from J; bases not matched to a gene: 4. CDR3 length: 15 amino acids.

This clonotype has just a few counts. This chain uses TRBV20-1 with TRBJ1-1; D ambiguous. The ends were cut back, 0 bases at V and 1 base at J, with 12 bases in the middle. The CDR3 is made up of 15 amino acids. CDR1 is DFQATT and CDR2 is SNEGSKA in the germline V gene (reference sequence). The CDR3 reads CSARDPRVSNTEAFF. CDR3 nucleotides: TGCAGTGCTAGAGATCCTAGGGTATCGAACACTGAAGCTTTCTTT.

This clonotype has ten or more counts. The chain recombines TRBV5-1 with TRBJ2-5; 7 bases agree with TRBD1. V lost 3 bases to trimming and J lost 4 bases; unmatched junction nucleotides: 6. CDR1 is SGHRS and CDR2 is YFSETQ in the germline V gene. The CDR3 contains 14 residues. Here the CDR3 DNA reads TGCGCCAGCAGCTCCGACAGGGCGGGAGAGACCCAGTACTTC. Translated: CASSSDRAGETQYF.

The chain employs TRBV20-1 and TRBJ2-5; D not certain. V lost 3 bases, J lost 0 bases, and 14 bases lay in between. CDR3 length: 15 residues. Germline CDR1 reads DFQATT; CDR2 reads SNEGSKA (reference sequence). CDR3 loop: CSASPPLPYQETQYF. The CDR3 DNA reads as TGCAGTGCTAGCCCTCCGCTGCCGTACCAAGAGACCCAGTACTTC.

The chain uses TRBV13 and TRBJ1-2, with a weak D call TRBD1 (5 bases). Germline-derived CDR1 and CDR2 are PRHDT and FYEKMQ (reference sequence). Deletions cut 1 base from V and 4 bases from J, with 16 bases between. This CDR3 region has 16 residues. DNA for the CDR3: TGTGCCAGCAGCTTAGAGGCCCGGGGCGGACTCTATGGCTACACCTTC. This encodes CASSLEARGGLYGYTF.

The chain employs TRBV6-2 or TRBV6-3 and TRBJ2-7; TRBD2 matches at 10 bases. The CDR3 is made up of 19 amino acids. Germline CDR1 is MNHEY and CDR2 is SVGEGT. V lost 3 bases and J lost 4; bases outside the gene matches: 18. CDR3 region: CASSYIIEAREAGGYEQYF. In DNA, the CDR3 is TGTGCCAGCAGTTATATTATAGAGGCCAGAGAAGCGGGAGGGTACGAGCAGTACTTC.

The rearrangement uses TRBV28 and TRBJ2-1, with 9 positions matching TRBD2. Germline trimming cut 10 bases from V and 8 bases from J; bases unmatched to any gene: 15. The CDR3 consists of 15 residues. Germline assignment: CDR1 MDHEN and CDR2 SYDVKM. In DNA, the CDR3 is TGTGCCACCATCCCCCGTAGCGGGAGAGGGGATGAGCAGTTCTTC. Its protein is CATIPRSGRGDEQFF.

This clonotype has more than one count but fewer than ten. This chain joins TRBV5-1 and TRBJ2-3, with 15 bases fitting TRBD2. Germline trimming cut 7 bases from V and 4 bases from J; bases unmatched to any gene: 7. The CDR3 contains 16 residues. Germline V gives CDR1 SGHRS, CDR2 YFSETQ. As DNA, the CDR3 is TGCGCCAGCCTTCGGACTAGCGGGGGGGCCGCAGATACGCAGTATTTT. It is translated as CASLRTSGGAADTQYF.

To note about this clonotype: A much larger clone differs by one base, so this may be a read error. The missing conserved phenylalanine or tryptophan at the end of this CDR3 makes a read error likely. The gene calls are TRBV3-1 and TRBJ2-7; TRBD1 agrees at 12 bases. Losses at the gene ends were 5 bases for V and 5 bases for J; bases not matched to a gene: 7. CDR1 is LGHDT and CDR2 is YNNKEL in the germline V gene (reference sequence). This CDR3 has 15 residues. The CDR3 is CASSAGTGGMDEQYL. CDR3 sequence (DNA): TGTGCCAGCAGCGCCGGGACAGGGGGCATGGACGAGCAGTACCTC.

The sample holds a few counts of this clonotype. V usage is TRBV6-4 and J usage is TRBJ2-1, with TRBD2 identical over 7 bases. The trim removed 1 base at V and 7 bases at J, leaving 19 bases unmatched. Germline lookup yields CDR1 MRHNA and CDR2 SNTAGT. The CDR3 spans 19 residues. The chain's CDR3 is CASSDFPSPEGGIMNEQFF. For the CDR3, the DNA is TGTGCCAGCAGTGACTTTCCCTCCCCCGAGGGAGGGATTATGAATGAGCAGTTCTTC.

This clonotype has just a few counts. The V and J genes are TRBV12-3 or TRBV12-4 and TRBJ1-1; D remains ambiguous. The length of the CDR3 is 15 residues. With 4 bases removed from V and 1 base from J, the gap between germline ends came to 13 bases. CDR3 sequence: CASSSTILRNTEAFF. As DNA, the CDR3 is TGTGCCAGCAGTTCCACGATACTCAGGAACACTGAAGCTTTCTTT.

This clonotype was counted only a few times. V and J are TRBV6-1 and TRBJ1-1, with 8 nucleotides matching TRBD1. V lost 7 bases and J lost 1; bases outside the gene matches: 11. CDR1 and CDR2 from the germline V gene are MNHNS and SASEGT. This CDR3 has 16 amino acids. CDR3 sequence: CASIIRTGRGNTEAFF. The CDR3 nucleotides are TGTGCCAGCATCATAAGGACAGGGAGGGGGAACACTGAAGCTTTCTTT.

The chain carries TRBV18 and TRBJ2-7, with D possibly being TRBD1 (5 bases). The V end was cut by 0 bases, the J end by 9 bases, with 21 bases between. The CDR3 covers 16 residues. CDR1 is KGHSH and CDR2 is LQKENI in the germline V gene. The CDR3 is CASSPPEDRFSLGQYF. In DNA form, the CDR3 reads TGTGCCAGCTCACCACCAGAAGACAGATTCTCCCTAGGGCAGTACTTC.

The V call is TRBV20-1, the J call TRBJ1-2, with D hard to call. Germline CDR1 is DFQATT and CDR2 is SNEGSKA (reference sequence). V was shortened by 1 base and J by 4 bases, with 10 bases between the two germline ends. The CDR3 extends over 13 amino acids. The DNA for the CDR3 is TGCAGTGCTAGAGTAGGGTTTTCCTATGGCTACACCTTC. Its protein is CSARVGFSYGYTF.

This clonotype occurred a few times. The genes are TRBV15 and TRBJ1-1; D possibly corresponds to TRBD1 (6 bases). Trimming shortened V by 9 bases and J by 4 bases, and 12 bases separated the two germline ends. CDR3 length equals 12 residues. Germline CDR1 and CDR2: LNHNV and YYDKDF (reference sequence). CDR3 nucleotide sequence: TGTGCCACAGCGGGGGCAACCACTGAAGCTTTCTTT. This codes for CATAGATTEAFF.

The chain employs TRBV6-1 and TRBJ1-2, with unresolved D. The V gene's germline CDR1 is MNHNS and CDR2 SASEGT. This CDR3 has 14 amino acids. V was cut by 6 bases and J by 6 bases, with 17 bases left in between. The CDR3 coding sequence is TGTGCCAGCAGGCGGCAGGCCTATTCCGATGGCTACACCTTC. Residues: CASRRQAYSDGYTF.

This chain joins TRBV5-6 and TRBJ2-1, with D possibly matching TRBD2 (6 bases). CDR3 length equals 15 residues. The germline V gene encodes CDR1 SGHDT and CDR2 YYEEEE. Deletions cut 2 bases from V and 4 bases from J, with 13 bases between. The CDR3 loop reads CASSFSGAKYNEQFF. The CDR3 DNA follows: TGTGCCAGCAGCTTTAGCGGAGCGAAATACAATGAGCAGTTCTTC. The full variable domain, with the rest looked up from reference TRBV5-6 and TRBJ2-1, is DAGVTQSPTHLIKTRGQQVTLRCSPKSGHDTVSWYQQALGQGPQFIFQYYEEEERQRGNFPDRFSGHQFPNYSSELNVNALLLGDSALYLCASSFSGAKYNEQFFGPGTRLTVL.

This chain links TRBV29-1 with TRBJ1-2, with TRBD1 identical over 7 bases. The CDR3 is made up of 12 amino acids. The V segment lost 4 bases and the J segment 8 bases; nucleotides outside the gene matches: 7. Looked up from germline, CDR1 is SQVTM and CDR2 is ANQGSEA. Written as DNA, the CDR3 is TGCAGCGTTGCGACAGGGAGAGAGGGCTACACCTTC. Its protein is CSVATGREGYTF.

The chain has TRBV7-3 and TRBJ1-1; D gene ambiguous. The CDR3 length is 13 residues. V was cut by 5 bases and J by 6 bases, with 13 bases left in between. The germline CDR1 and CDR2 sequences are SGHTA and FQGTGA. CDR3: CASSRGGSAEAFF. The CDR3 DNA is TGTGCCAGCAGCCGTGGCGGATCTGCTGAAGCTTTCTTT.